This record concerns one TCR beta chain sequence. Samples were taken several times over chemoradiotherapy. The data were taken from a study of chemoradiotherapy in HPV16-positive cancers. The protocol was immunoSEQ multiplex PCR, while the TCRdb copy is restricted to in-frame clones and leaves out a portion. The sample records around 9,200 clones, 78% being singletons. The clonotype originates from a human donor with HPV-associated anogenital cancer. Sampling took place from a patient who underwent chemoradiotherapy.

The CDR3 reads CASSSNSATNEKLFF. CDR3 coding DNA: TGTGCCAGCAGCAGCAACAGCGCAACTAATGAAAAACTGTTTTTT. The gene calls are TRBV5-4 and TRBJ1-4; D is uncertain. The CDR3 is 15 residues long. V lost 4 bases to trimming and J lost 0 bases, with 10 bases between them. Germline V gene sequence: CDR1 SGHNT, CDR2 YYREEE (reference sequence).